A selection of T cell receptor beta chains follows, all from one sample in a study of patients and donors after allogeneic stem cell transplantation. TCRdb processed the RT-PCR reads anew with MiXCR; each CDR3 protein has one entry. The sample contains 400,000 to 450,000 distinct CDR3 sequences, 16% of which appear only once. The sequencing sample was made of blood, either unsorted or a sorted T cell fraction (not recorded which). Receptors were obtained from a human donor who was either an allogeneic HSCT recipient or a stem cell or donor lymphocyte infusion donor (not recorded which). It is not recorded whose cells these are; they may come from a transplant donor. Both conserved end residues are part of each CDR3. Each record gives: D gene, V gene, J gene, clone size, CDR3 DNA, CDR3 protein. The D gene is left open where the match is weak. Some rows mark clone size as missing; the rest say once, few, many or name a class of expanded clone.

d_gene: -; v_gene: TRBV5-1; j_gene: TRBJ2-2; abundance: -; CDR3nt: TGCGCCAGCAGCTTGGTTCCAGCTCCGAACACCGGGGAGCTGTTTTTT; CDR3aa: CASSLVPAPNTGELFF
d_gene: -; v_gene: TRBV9; j_gene: TRBJ2-5; abundance: -; CDR3nt: TGTGCCAGCAGCGTAGGGGGTCCCCGGGCGGAGACCCAGTACTTC; CDR3aa: CASSVGGPRAETQYF
d_gene: -; v_gene: TRBV4-1; j_gene: TRBJ1-2; abundance: few; CDR3nt: TGCGCCAGCAGCGAAGGCCTGGGGAGCTACACCTTC; CDR3aa: CASSEGLGSYTF
d_gene: TRBD1; v_gene: TRBV7-9; j_gene: TRBJ1-2; abundance: few; CDR3nt: TGTGCCAGCAGCTTCCGGGACAGGGTGCATGGCTACACCTTC; CDR3aa: CASSFRDRVHGYTF
d_gene: -; v_gene: TRBV12-3/TRBV12-4; j_gene: TRBJ2-7; abundance: few; CDR3nt: TGTGCCAGCAGCACGACTAGTCTCGGGGCCGAGCAGTACTTC; CDR3aa: CASSTTSLGAEQYF
d_gene: TRBD1; v_gene: TRBV18; j_gene: TRBJ1-5; abundance: few; CDR3nt: TGTGCCAGCTCACCACCGGGACAGGGGGCTTGGCCCCAGCATTTT; CDR3aa: CASSPPGQGAWPQHF
d_gene: TRBD1; v_gene: TRBV27; j_gene: TRBJ1-4; abundance: -; CDR3nt: TGTGCCAGCAGTTTGACAGGGCTAGCAACTAATGAAAAACTGTTTTTT; CDR3aa: CASSLTGLATNEKLFF
d_gene: TRBD1; v_gene: TRBV5-1; j_gene: TRBJ2-3; abundance: few; CDR3nt: TGCGCCAGCAGCTTGAGGGGGCGCGGCACAGATACGCAGTATTTT; CDR3aa: CASSLRGRGTDTQYF
d_gene: -; v_gene: TRBV20-1; j_gene: TRBJ1-5; abundance: few; CDR3nt: TGCAGTGCTAGAAAAACCGGAAGGGGTTACCAGCCCCAGCATTTT; CDR3aa: CSARKTGRGYQPQHF
d_gene: -; v_gene: TRBV29-1; j_gene: TRBJ1-2; abundance: -; CDR3nt: TGCAGCGCCCCAGGACGCAACTATGGCTACACCTTC; CDR3aa: CSAPGRNYGYTF
d_gene: TRBD2; v_gene: TRBV4-1; j_gene: TRBJ2-1; abundance: few; CDR3nt: TGCGCCAGCAGCCAACCCGTAGCGGGGGGGCCGTATGAGCAGTTCTTC; CDR3aa: CASSQPVAGGPYEQFF
d_gene: TRBD2; v_gene: TRBV20-1; j_gene: TRBJ2-3; abundance: -; CDR3nt: TGCAGTGCAATAGCGGGAGATACGCAGTATTTT; CDR3aa: CSAIAGDTQYF
d_gene: -; v_gene: TRBV12-3/TRBV12-4; j_gene: TRBJ1-2; abundance: -; CDR3nt: TGTGCCAGCAGTTTTTTTTACAGCCCTTTTCTCTTC; CDR3aa: CASSFFYSPFLF
d_gene: -; v_gene: TRBV7-2; j_gene: TRBJ1-3; abundance: few; CDR3nt: TGTGCCAGCAGCTGGGACATCTCCTCTGGAAACACCATATATTTT; CDR3aa: CASSWDISSGNTIYF
d_gene: -; v_gene: TRBV2; j_gene: TRBJ1-6; abundance: few; CDR3nt: TGTGCCAGCAGTGACCCAGGAGGCTCCTATAATTCACCCCTCCACTTT; CDR3aa: CASSDPGGSYNSPLHF
d_gene: -; v_gene: TRBV10-3; j_gene: TRBJ2-7; abundance: -; CDR3nt: TGTGCCATCAGTGGACAGCAGGGAGGCGAGCAGTACTTC; CDR3aa: CAISGQQGGEQYF
d_gene: TRBD2; v_gene: TRBV7-2; j_gene: TRBJ2-1; abundance: -; CDR3nt: TGTGCCAGCAGCGCCCTTAGCGGGGGGGCCCACAATGAGCAGTTCTTC; CDR3aa: CASSALSGGAHNEQFF
d_gene: -; v_gene: TRBV20-1; j_gene: TRBJ1-1; abundance: -; CDR3nt: TGCAGTGCTAGAGATCGGGGAAGGGGCGCCACTGAAGCTTTCTTT; CDR3aa: CSARDRGRGATEAFF
d_gene: -; v_gene: TRBV4-3; j_gene: TRBJ2-1; abundance: -; CDR3nt: TGCGCCAGCAGCCAAGATCGGGCGAACTCCTACAATGAGCAGTTCTTC; CDR3aa: CASSQDRANSYNEQFF
d_gene: TRBD1; v_gene: TRBV9; j_gene: TRBJ2-2; abundance: -; CDR3nt: TGTGCCAGTTCCGGGACAGGATACACCGGGGAGCTGTTTTTT; CDR3aa: CASSGTGYTGELFF